This T cell receptor beta chain was retrieved from a study of blood T cell repertoires in COVID-19. Germline CDR1 MDHEN, CDR2 SYDVKM. This CDR3 comprises 13 residues. Trimming cost V 3 bases and J 10 bases, with 13 bases left between them. Profiling relied on immunoSEQ multiplex PCR, and the TCRdb table lists in-frame clones only, not all of them. The sample has around 180,000 clones; about 82% are singletons. Sample: peripheral blood. The clonotype originates from a woman younger than 45 with acute or convalescent COVID-19. The genes are TRBV28 and TRBJ2-1, with D possibly matching TRBD1 (6 bases). Written as DNA, the CDR3 is TGTGCCAGCAGTTTTAGACAGGATTTAGAGCAGTTCTTC. Protein sequence: CASSFRQDLEQFF.